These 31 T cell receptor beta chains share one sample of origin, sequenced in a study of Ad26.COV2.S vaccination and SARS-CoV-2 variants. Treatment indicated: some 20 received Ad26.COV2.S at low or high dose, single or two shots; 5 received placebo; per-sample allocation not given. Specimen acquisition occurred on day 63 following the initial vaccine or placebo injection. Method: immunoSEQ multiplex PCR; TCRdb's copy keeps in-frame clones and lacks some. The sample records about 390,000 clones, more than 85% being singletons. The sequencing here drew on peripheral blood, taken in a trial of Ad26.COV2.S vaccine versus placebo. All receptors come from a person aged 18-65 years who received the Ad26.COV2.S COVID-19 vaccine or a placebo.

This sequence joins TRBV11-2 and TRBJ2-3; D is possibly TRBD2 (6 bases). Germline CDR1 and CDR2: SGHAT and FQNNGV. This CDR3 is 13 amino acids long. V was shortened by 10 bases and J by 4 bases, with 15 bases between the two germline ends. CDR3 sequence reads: CATPGESPDTQYF. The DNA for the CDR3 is TGTGCCACCCCGGGGGAATCGCCAGATACGCAGTATTTT.

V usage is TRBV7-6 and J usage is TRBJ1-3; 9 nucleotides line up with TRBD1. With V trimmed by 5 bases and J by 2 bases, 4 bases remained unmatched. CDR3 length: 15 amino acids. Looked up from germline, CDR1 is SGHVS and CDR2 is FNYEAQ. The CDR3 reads CASSIRQGAGNTIYF. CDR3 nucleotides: TGTGCCAGCAGCATCAGACAGGGGGCTGGAAACACCATATATTTT.

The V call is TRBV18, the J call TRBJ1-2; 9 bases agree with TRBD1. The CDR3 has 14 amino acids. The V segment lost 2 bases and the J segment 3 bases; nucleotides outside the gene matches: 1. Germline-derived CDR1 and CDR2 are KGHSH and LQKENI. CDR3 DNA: TGTGCCAGCTCACCAACAGGGGGCTACTATGGCTACACCTTC. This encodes CASSPTGGYYGYTF.

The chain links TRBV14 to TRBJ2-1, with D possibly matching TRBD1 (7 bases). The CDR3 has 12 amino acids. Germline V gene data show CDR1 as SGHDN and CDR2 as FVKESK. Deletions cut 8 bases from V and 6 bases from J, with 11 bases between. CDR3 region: CASAGGRNEQFF. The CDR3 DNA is TGTGCCAGCGCAGGGGGGCGCAATGAGCAGTTCTTC.

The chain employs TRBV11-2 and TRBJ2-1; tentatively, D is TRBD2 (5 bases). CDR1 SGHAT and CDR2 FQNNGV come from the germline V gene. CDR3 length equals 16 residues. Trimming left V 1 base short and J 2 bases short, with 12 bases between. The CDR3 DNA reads TGTGCCAGCAGCTTAGTCTTTGGACTGGCCTACAATGAGCAGTTCTTC. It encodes CASSLVFGLAYNEQFF.

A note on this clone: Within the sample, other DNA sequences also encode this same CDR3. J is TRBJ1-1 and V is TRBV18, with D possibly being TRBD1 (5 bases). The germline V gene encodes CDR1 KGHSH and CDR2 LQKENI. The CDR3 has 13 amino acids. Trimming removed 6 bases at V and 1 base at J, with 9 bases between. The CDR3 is CASSRGQNTEAFF. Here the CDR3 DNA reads TGTGCCAGCTCGAGAGGACAGAACACTGAAGCTTTCTTT. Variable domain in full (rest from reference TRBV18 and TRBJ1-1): NAGVMQNPRHLVRRRGQEARLRCSPMKGHSHVYWYRQLPEEGLKFMVYLQKENIIDESGMPKERFSAEFPKEGPSILRIQQVVRGDSAAYFCASSRGQNTEAFFGQGTRLTVV.

The CDR3 bases are TGCGCCAGCAGCCAAGATCCGCAGACTAGCGGGAAAGAGACCCAGTACTTC. It is translated as CASSQDPQTSGKETQYF. V and J are TRBV4-1 and TRBJ2-5, with 11 bases aligning to TRBD2. This CDR3 is built from 17 residues. Trimming removed 0 bases from V and 3 bases from J; junction bases left unmatched: 6. Germline values: CDR1 MGHRA, CDR2 YSYEKL.

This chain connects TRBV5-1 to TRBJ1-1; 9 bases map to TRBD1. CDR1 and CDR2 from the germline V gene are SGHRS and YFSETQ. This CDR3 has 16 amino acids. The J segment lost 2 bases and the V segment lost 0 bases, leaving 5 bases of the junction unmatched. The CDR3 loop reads CASSLAPQGANTEAFF. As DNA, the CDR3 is TGCGCCAGCAGCTTGGCCCCACAGGGGGCAAACACTGAAGCTTTCTTT.

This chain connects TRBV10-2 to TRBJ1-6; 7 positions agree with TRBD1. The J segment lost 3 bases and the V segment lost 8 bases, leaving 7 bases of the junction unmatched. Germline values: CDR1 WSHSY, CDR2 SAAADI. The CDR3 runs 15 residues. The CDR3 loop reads CASFQGGFYNSPLHF. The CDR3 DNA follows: TGCGCCAGCTTTCAGGGGGGTTTCTATAATTCACCCCTCCACTTT.

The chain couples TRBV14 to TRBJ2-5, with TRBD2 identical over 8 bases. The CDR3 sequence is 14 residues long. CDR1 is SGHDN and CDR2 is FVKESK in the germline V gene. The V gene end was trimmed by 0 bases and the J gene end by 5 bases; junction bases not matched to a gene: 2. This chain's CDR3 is CASSQDRLAETQYF. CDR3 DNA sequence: TGTGCCAGCAGCCAAGACCGACTAGCGGAGACCCAGTACTTC.

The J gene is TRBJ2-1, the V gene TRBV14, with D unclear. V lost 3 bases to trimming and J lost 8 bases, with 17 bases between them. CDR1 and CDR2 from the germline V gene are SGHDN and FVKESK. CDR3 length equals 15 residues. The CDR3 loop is CASSHPGSQADEQFF. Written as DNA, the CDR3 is TGTGCCAGCAGCCATCCCGGGTCCCAGGCGGATGAGCAGTTCTTC.

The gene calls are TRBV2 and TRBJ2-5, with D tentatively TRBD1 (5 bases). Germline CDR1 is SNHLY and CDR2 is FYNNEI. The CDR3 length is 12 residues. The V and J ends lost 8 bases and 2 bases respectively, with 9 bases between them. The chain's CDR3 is CASSNRQETQYF. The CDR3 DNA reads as TGTGCCAGCTCGAACAGGCAAGAGACCCAGTACTTC.

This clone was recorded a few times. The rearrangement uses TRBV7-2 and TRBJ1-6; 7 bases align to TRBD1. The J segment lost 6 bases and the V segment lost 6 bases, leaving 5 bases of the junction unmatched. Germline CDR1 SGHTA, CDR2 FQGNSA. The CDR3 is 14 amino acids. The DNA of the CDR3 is TGTGCCAGCAGTTACGGGACAGCTAATTCACCCCTCCACTTT. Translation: CASSYGTANSPLHF.

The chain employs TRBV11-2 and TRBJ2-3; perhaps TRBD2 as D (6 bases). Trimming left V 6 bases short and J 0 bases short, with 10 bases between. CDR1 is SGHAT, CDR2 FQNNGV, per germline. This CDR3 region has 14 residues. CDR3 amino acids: CASSLGTSTDTQYF. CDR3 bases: TGTGCCAGCAGTCTAGGGACTAGCACAGATACGCAGTATTTT. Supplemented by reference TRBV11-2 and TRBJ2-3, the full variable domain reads EAGVAQSPRYKIIEKRQSVAFWCNPISGHATLYWYQQILGQGPKLLIQFQNNGVVDDSQLPKDRFSAERLKGVDSTLKIQPAKLEDSAVYLCASSLGTSTDTQYFGPGTRLTVL.

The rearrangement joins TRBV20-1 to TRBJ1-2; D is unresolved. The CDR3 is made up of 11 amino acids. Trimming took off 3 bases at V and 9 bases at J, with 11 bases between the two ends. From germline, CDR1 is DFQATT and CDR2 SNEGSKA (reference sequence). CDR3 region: CSASHKTSYTF. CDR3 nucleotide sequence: TGCAGTGCTAGCCACAAAACGAGCTACACCTTC.

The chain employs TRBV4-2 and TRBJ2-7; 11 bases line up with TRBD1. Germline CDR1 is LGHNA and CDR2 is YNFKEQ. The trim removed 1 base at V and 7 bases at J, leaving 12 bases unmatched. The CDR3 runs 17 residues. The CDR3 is CASSQASGTGGRQEQYF. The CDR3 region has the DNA TGTGCCAGCAGCCAAGCGTCTGGGACAGGGGGAAGGCAAGAGCAGTACTTC.

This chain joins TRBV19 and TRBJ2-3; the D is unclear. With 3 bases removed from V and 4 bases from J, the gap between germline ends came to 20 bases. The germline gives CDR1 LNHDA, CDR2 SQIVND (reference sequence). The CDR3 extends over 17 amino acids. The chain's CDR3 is CASSIYWDGSGADTQYF. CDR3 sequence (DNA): TGTGCCAGTAGTATTTATTGGGATGGAAGTGGGGCAGATACGCAGTATTTT.

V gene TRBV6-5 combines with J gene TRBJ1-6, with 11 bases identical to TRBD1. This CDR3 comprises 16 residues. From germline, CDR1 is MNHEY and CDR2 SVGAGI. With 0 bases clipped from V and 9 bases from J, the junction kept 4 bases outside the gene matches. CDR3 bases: TGTGCCAGCAGTTACTCGGGGACAGGGGGAGGTTCACCCCTCCACTTT. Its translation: CASSYSGTGGGSPLHF.

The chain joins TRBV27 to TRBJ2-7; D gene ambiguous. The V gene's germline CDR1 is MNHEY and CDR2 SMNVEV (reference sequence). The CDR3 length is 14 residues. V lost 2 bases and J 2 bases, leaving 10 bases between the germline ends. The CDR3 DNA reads TGTGCCAGCAGTTTAGCCCTTAGGACCTACGAGCAGTACTTC. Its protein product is CASSLALRTYEQYF.

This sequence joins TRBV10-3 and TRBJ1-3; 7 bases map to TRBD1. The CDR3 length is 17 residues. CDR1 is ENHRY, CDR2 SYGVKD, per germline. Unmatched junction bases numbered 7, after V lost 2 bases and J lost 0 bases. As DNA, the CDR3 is TGTGCCATCAGTGAGGGTCTGGGACAGCTCTCTGGAAACACCATATATTTT. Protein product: CAISEGLGQLSGNTIYF.

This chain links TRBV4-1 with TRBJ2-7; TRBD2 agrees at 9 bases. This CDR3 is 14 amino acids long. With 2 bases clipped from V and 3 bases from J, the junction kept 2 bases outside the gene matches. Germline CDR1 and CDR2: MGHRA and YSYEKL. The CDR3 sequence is CASSQRLADYEQYF. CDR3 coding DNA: TGCGCCAGCAGCCAACGACTAGCGGACTACGAGCAGTACTTC.

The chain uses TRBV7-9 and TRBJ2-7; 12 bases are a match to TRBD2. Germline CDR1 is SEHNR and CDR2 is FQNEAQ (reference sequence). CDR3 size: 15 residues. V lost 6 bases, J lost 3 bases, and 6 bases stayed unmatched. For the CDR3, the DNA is TGTGCCAGCAGTCCAAGGGGACTAGCGGGCTACGAGCAGTACTTC. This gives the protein CASSPRGLAGYEQYF.

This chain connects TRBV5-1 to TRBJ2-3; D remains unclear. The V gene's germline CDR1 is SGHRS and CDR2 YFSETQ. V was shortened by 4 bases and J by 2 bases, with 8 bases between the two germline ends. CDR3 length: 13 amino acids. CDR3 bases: TGCGCCAGCAGCCTAAGACCCACAGATACGCAGTATTTT. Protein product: CASSLRPTDTQYF.

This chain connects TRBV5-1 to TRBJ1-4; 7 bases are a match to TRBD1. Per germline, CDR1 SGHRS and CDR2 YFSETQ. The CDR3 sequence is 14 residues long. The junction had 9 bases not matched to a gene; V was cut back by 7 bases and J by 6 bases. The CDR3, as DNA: TGCGCCAGCGGAATGACGGGACAGCATGAAAAACTGTTTTTT. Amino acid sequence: CASGMTGQHEKLFF.

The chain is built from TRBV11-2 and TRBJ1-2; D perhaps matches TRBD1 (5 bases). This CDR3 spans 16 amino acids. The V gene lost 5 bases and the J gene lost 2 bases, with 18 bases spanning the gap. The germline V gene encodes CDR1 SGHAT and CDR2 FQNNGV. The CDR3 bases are TGTGCCAGCAGCCCTCGCAGGGTTCGAGACAACTATGGCTACACCTTC. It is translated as CASSPRRVRDNYGYTF.

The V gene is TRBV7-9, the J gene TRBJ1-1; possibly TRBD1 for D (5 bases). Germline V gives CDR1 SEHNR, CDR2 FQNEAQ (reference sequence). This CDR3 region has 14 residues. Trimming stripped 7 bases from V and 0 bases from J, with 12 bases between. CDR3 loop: CASTPGTVNTEAFF. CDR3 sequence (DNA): TGTGCCAGCACGCCGGGGACGGTGAACACTGAAGCTTTCTTT.

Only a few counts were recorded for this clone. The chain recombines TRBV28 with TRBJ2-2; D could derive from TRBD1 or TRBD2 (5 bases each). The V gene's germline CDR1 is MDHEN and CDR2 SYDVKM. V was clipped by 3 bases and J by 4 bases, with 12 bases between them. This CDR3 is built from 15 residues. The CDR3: CASSLAGAGTGELFF. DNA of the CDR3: TGTGCCAGCAGTTTGGCTGGGGCGGGCACCGGGGAGCTGTTTTTT.

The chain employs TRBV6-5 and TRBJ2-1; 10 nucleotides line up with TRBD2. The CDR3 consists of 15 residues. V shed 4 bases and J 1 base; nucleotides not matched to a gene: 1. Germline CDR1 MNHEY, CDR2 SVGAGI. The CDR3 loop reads CASSSSGGSYNEQFF. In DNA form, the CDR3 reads TGTGCCAGCAGTTCTAGCGGGGGTTCCTACAATGAGCAGTTCTTC.

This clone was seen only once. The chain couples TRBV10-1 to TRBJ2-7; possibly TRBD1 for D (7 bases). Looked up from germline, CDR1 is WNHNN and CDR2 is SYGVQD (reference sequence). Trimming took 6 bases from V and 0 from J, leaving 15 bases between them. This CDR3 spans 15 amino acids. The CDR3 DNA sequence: TGCGCCAGCAGCTTCGGACAGGACTACTCCTACGAGCAGTACTTC. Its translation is CASSFGQDYSYEQYF.

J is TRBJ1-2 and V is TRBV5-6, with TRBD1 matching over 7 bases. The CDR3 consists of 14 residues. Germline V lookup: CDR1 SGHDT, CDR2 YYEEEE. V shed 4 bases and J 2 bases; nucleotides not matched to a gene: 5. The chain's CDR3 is CASSGIGGNYGYTF. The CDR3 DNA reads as TGTGCCAGCAGCGGGATAGGGGGCAACTATGGCTACACCTTC.

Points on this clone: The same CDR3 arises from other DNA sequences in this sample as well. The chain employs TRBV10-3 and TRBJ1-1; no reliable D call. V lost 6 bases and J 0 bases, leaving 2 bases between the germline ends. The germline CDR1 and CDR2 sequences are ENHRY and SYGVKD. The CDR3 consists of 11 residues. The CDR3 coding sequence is TGTGCCATCAGGGTGAACACTGAAGCTTTCTTT. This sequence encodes CAIRVNTEAFF.